This TCR beta chain emerged from a study of T cell repertoires in cytomegalovirus infection. Study-wide background: Public TCR beta signatures were indicative of both CMV infection and a matching HLA type. Study-wide findings and caveats: The ex vivo response was dominated by HLA-C-restricted CMV-specific TCR beta clonotypes. Cumulative frequency (of public TCR beta family members) identified carriers of CMV plus the relevant HLA.

Germline values: CDR1 SGHAT, CDR2 FQDESV (reference sequence). V was pared by 5 bases and J by 4 bases, with 14 bases between. The length of the CDR3 is 14 residues. TCRdb redid the calling of the reads with MiXCR, one entry per CDR3 protein. Found here are around 240,000 distinct CDR3 sequences, roughly 22% of them singletons; the top ten hold 18%. This clonotype has more than one count but fewer than ten. Its antigen remains unknown. V gene TRBV11-1 combines with J gene TRBJ2-5; D perhaps matches TRBD2 (5 bases). Sequenced: CD8+ T cells from PBMCs. This receptor was taken from a human donor in good health (CMV status not recorded). Some clones in this sample may be carry-over from other donors' samples. Here the CDR3 DNA reads TGTGCCAGCAGCGCTCCGGACTTAAGAGAGACCCAGTACTTC. Translating it yields CASSAPDLRETQYF.